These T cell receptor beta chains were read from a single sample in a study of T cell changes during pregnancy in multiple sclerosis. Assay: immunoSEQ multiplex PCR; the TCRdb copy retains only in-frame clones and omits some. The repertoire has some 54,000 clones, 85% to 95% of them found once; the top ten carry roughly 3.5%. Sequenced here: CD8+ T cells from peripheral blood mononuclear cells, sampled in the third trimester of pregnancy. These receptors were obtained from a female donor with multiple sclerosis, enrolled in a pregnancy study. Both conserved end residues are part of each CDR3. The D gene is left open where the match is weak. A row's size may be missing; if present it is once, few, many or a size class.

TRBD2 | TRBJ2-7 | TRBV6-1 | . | CASSEPYGGDSTYEQYF | TGTGCCAGCAGTGAACCCTACGGGGGGGACTCGACCTACGAGCAGTACTTC
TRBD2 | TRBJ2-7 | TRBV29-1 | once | CSVEVAGGTYEQYF | TGCAGCGTTGAGGTAGCGGGAGGCACCTACGAGCAGTACTTC
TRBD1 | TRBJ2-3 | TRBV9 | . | CASSVGRGTDTQYF | TGTGCCAGCAGCGTTGGCAGGGGGACAGATACGCAGTATTTT
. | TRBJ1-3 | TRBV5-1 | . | CASSLPRGPSGNTIYF | TGCGCCAGCAGCCTTCCCAGGGGTCCCTCTGGAAACACCATATATTTT
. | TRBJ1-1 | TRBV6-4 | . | CASSDSWNTEAFF | TGTGCCAGCAGTGACTCCTGGAACACTGAAGCTTTCTTT
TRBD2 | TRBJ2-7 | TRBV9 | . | CASSSGGSAYEQYF | TGTGCCAGCAGTTCGGGCGGGAGTGCCTACGAGCAGTACTTC
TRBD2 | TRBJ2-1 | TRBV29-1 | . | CSVGRLAGGYNEQFF | TGCAGCGTTGGTCGACTAGCGGGAGGGTACAATGAGCAGTTCTTC
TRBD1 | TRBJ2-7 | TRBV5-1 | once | CASSLALGGSTYEQYF | TGCGCCAGCAGCTTGGCCCTAGGGGGCTCTACCTACGAGCAGTACTTC
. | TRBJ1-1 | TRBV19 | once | CASSGKDTNTEAFF | TGTGCCAGTAGTGGGAAGGACACGAACACTGAAGCTTTCTTT
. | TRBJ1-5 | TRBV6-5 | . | CASSYGRPSNQPQHF | TGTGCCAGCAGTTACGGGAGACCTAGCAATCAGCCCCAGCATTTT
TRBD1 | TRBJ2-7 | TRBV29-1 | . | CSVGDRGPFEQYF | TGCAGCGTCGGGGACAGGGGGCCGTTCGAGCAGTACTTC
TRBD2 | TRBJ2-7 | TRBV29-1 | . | CSVDRGSSYEQYF | TGCAGCGTTGATCGCGGGAGCTCCTACGAGCAGTACTTC
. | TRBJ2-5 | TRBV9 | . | CASSVGATDQETQYF | TGTGCCAGCAGCGTAGGTGCGACAGACCAAGAGACCCAGTACTTC
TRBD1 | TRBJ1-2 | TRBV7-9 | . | CASSLMGTGLDYGYTF | TGTGCCAGCAGCTTAATGGGGACAGGCCTAGACTATGGCTACACCTTC
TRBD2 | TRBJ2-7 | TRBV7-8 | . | CASNPGLANEQYF | TGTGCCAGCAACCCGGGACTAGCAAACGAGCAGTACTTC
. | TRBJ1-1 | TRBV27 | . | CASSTREGTEAFF | TGTGCCAGCAGTACCAGAGAGGGCACTGAAGCTTTCTTT
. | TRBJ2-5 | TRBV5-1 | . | CASSLGGTWETQYF | TGCGCCAGCAGCTTGGGCGGGACTTGGGAGACCCAGTACTTC
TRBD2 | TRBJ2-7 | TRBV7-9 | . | CASSPLGGLGYEQYF | TGTGCCAGCAGCCCACTCGGAGGACTAGGCTACGAGCAGTACTTC
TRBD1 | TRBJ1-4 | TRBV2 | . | CASSERDRSDTTNEKLFF | TGTGCCAGCAGTGAAAGGGACAGGTCAGATACAACTAATGAAAAACTGTTTTTT
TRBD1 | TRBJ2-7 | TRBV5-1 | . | CASSSNRGTLDEQYF | TGCGCCAGCAGCTCTAACAGGGGAACCCTCGACGAGCAGTACTTC
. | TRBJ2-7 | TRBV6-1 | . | CASSDLAGWTYEQYF | TGTGCCAGCAGTGATTTGGCAGGGTGGACGTACGAGCAGTACTTC
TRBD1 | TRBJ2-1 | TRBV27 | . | CASNLGAGGINEQFF | TGTGCCAGCAACTTGGGGGCAGGGGGCATTAATGAGCAGTTCTTC
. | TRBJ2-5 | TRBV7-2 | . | CASSLAGETETQYF | TGTGCCAGCAGCTTAGCGGGAGAGACGGAGACCCAGTACTTC
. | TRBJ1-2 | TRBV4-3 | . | CASSHPEGGNGYTF | TGCGCCAGCAGCCACCCCGAGGGGGGGAATGGCTACACCTTC
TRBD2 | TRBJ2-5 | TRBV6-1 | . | CASSEARLAGILEETQYF | TGTGCCAGCAGTGAAGCGAGGCTAGCGGGAATTTTGGAAGAGACCCAGTACTTC
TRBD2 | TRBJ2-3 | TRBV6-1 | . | CASNLKWGGSDTQYF | TGTGCCAGCAACCTAAAGTGGGGGGGGTCAGATACGCAGTATTTT
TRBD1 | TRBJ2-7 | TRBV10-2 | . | CASMRSGQGSYEQYF | TGCGCCAGCATGAGATCGGGACAGGGATCCTACGAGCAGTACTTC
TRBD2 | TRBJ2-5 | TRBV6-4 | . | CARDLAGEEETQYF | TGTGCCAGGGATCTAGCGGGAGAGGAGGAGACCCAGTACTTC
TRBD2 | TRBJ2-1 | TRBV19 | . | CASSMRLAGGNEQFF | TGTGCCAGTAGTATGAGACTAGCGGGGGGGAATGAGCAGTTCTTC
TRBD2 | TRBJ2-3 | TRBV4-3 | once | CASSPSGASTDTQYF | TGCGCCAGCAGCCCTAGCGGGGCGAGCACAGATACGCAGTATTTT